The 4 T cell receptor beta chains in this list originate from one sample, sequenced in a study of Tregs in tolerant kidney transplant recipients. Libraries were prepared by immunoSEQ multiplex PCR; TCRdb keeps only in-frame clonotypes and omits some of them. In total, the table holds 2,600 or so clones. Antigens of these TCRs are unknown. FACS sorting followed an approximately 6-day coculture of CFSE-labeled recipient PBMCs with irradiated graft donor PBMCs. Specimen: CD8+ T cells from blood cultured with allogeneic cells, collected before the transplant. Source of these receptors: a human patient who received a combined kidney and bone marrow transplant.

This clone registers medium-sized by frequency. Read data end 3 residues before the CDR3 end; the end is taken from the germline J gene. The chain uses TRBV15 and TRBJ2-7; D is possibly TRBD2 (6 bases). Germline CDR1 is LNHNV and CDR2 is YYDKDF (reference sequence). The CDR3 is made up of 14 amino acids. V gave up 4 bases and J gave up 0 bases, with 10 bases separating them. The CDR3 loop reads CATSNRLDSYEQYF. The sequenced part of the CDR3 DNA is TGTGCCACCAGCAACCGACTAGACTCCTACGAG.

The sequenced CDR3 bases are TGCGCCAGCAGCACGACACCCGGGACAGGGGGCATTATTACTGAA. Residues: CASSTTPGTGGIITE. The entire CDR3 protein reads CASSTTPGTGGIITEAFF. The J gene is TRBJ1-1, the V gene TRBV5-1; 12 bases match TRBD1. Read sequence stops 3 residues before the CDR3 end, and the germline J gene provides the missing end. Germline values: CDR1 SGHRS, CDR2 YFSETQ. The CDR3 covers 18 residues. J lost 5 bases, V lost 4 bases, and 15 bases had no gene match.

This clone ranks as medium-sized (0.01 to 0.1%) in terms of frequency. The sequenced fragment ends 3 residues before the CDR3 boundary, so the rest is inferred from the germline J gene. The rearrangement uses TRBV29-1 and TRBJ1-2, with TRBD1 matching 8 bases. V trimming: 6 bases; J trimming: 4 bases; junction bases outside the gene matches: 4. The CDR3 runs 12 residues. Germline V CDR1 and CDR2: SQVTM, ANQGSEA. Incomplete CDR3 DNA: TGCAGCGTGTCAGGGGGCGGCTATGGC. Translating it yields CSVSGGGYG. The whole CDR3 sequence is CSVSGGGYGYTF.

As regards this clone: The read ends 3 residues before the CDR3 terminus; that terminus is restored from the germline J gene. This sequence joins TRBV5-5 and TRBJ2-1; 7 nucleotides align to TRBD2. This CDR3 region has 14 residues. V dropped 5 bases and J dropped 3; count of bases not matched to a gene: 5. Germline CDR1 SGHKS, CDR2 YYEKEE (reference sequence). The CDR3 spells CASRRLADYNEQFF. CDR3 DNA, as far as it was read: TGTGCCAGCAGACGGCTAGCGGACTACAATGAG.